The rows below give T cell receptor beta chains drawn from one sample of a study of blood T cell repertoires in COVID-19. Generated by immunoSEQ multiplex PCR, the TCRdb table keeps only in-frame clones and is missing some. The table includes 410,000 or so clones, 86% detected once. The source material was peripheral blood. The receptors here all came from a woman under 40 with active or convalescent COVID-19. CDR3s include the opening cysteine and the closing phenylalanine or tryptophan. D genes are given only for firm matches. Clone size is stated in some rows and not others, as once, few, many or a class when expanded.

clone_size | j_call | d_call | v_call | cdr3_nt | cdr3_aa
- | TRBJ1-2 | TRBD1 | TRBV29-1 | TGCAGCGTTGAAGGAGACAGGGGTCGCTATGGCTACACCTTC | CSVEGDRGRYGYTF
- | TRBJ2-2 | - | TRBV27 | TGTGCCAGCAGTTTATCCAGTCACACCGGGGAGCTGTTTTTT | CASSLSSHTGELFF
- | TRBJ1-5 | TRBD1 | TRBV6-6 | TGTGCCAGCAGCACGCCACACCGGGACAGGGGACTTTATAGCAATCAGCCCCAGCATTTT | CASSTPHRDRGLYSNQPQHF
- | TRBJ2-2 | - | TRBV4-1 | TGCGCCAGCAGCCAAGGGGGGGTGGTTGTCCCAGGCGGCTTGGGGACCGGGGAGCTGTTTTTT | CASSQGGVVVPGGLGTGELFF
- | TRBJ2-1 | TRBD2 | TRBV29-1 | TGCAGCGTTCGGGCTAGCGGGGTCGCGAATGAGCAGTTCTTC | CSVRASGVANEQFF
few | TRBJ2-2 | TRBD2 | TRBV19 | TGTGCCAGTAGGGGACCCCGGGAGGACACCGGGGAGCTGTTTTTT | CASRGPREDTGELFF
- | TRBJ2-7 | - | TRBV6-5 | TGTGCCAGCAGTTACTCGTCTCCATGGGGAGACGAGCAGTACTTC | CASSYSSPWGDEQYF
- | TRBJ1-2 | - | TRBV7-8 | TGTGCCAGCAGCGGCCTTTCAGGTTTCTACACCTTC | CASSGLSGFYTF
- | TRBJ2-7 | TRBD2 | TRBV29-1 | TGCAGCGTTGAAGGCGGGACTAGCATCGAGCAGTACTTC | CSVEGGTSIEQYF
- | TRBJ2-1 | - | TRBV12-3/TRBV12-4 | TGTGCCAGCAGCGCGGGACCATACAATGAGCAGTTCTTC | CASSAGPYNEQFF
- | TRBJ2-7 | - | TRBV12-2 | TGTGCAAGTCGCTTAGTATCTAGCCCCCGGCTCTCCTACGAGCAGTACTTC | CASRLVSSPRLSYEQYF
- | TRBJ2-5 | - | TRBV18 | TGTGCCAGCTCACCACAATCAGGAGGAAAGGAGACCCAGTACTTC | CASSPQSGGKETQYF
- | TRBJ2-7 | TRBD1 | TRBV5-1 | TGCGCCAGCAGCTTGGTCTCAGGGGGTTACAACGAGCAGTACTTC | CASSLVSGGYNEQYF
- | TRBJ2-5 | - | TRBV5-8 | TGTGCCAGCAGCTATGGGGAGCGGACAGAGACCCAGTACTTC | CASSYGERTETQYF
- | TRBJ1-6 | - | TRBV6-5 | TGTGCCAGCAGTTACCTTAAGGACAGTCGGGCCCTCCACTTT | CASSYLKDSRALHF
- | TRBJ2-2 | TRBD1 | TRBV5-4 | TGTGCCAGCAGCTTGGGGCGGGACAGGGGGCGGTCCGGGGAGCTGTTTTTT | CASSLGRDRGRSGELFF
- | TRBJ1-2 | TRBD1 | TRBV6-5 | TGTGCCAGCAGCAAGTCGACACAGGGGAACTATGGCTACATCTTC | CASSKSTQGNYGYIF
- | TRBJ2-1 | - | TRBV15 | TGTGCCACCAGCAGAGATGCAGGGACTGTATCCTACAATGAGCAGTTCTTC | CATSRDAGTVSYNEQFF
- | TRBJ2-4 | - | TRBV7-2 | TGTGCCAGCAGCTTAGGGGCAGGTGGCAAAAACATTCAGTACTTC | CASSLGAGGKNIQYF
- | TRBJ1-2 | TRBD1 | TRBV10-3 | TGTGCCATCAGAGAGGGACAGCTCTATGGCTACACCTTC | CAIREGQLYGYTF
- | TRBJ2-1 | TRBD1 | TRBV4-2 | TGTGCCAGCAGCGCACGTGAGGGGGCCGGTTACAATGAGCAGTTCTTC | CASSAREGAGYNEQFF
- | TRBJ2-3 | - | TRBV2 | TGTGCCAGCAGTGAAAAAATGGGGCCCCAAGGGGCAGATACGCAGTATTTT | CASSEKMGPQGADTQYF
- | TRBJ2-6 | TRBD1 | TRBV29-1 | TGCAGCGTTGGGACAGGGGGCACAGGGGCCAACGTCCTGACTTTC | CSVGTGGTGANVLTF
- | TRBJ2-7 | TRBD1 | TRBV5-1 | TGCGCCAGCAGCTATGACAGGGTGCCCTACGAGCAGTACTTC | CASSYDRVPYEQYF
- | TRBJ2-2 | - | TRBV10-3 | TGTGCCATCATGAGGGAGAACACCGGGGAGCTGTTTTTT | CAIMRENTGELFF
- | TRBJ2-5 | TRBD2 | TRBV7-8 | TGTGCCAGCAGCTTAGATCCGGGGACTAGGGGGGAGACCCAGTACTTC | CASSLDPGTRGETQYF
few | TRBJ2-3 | - | TRBV6-5 | TGTGCCAGCAACATAGCGGTTGGCGCAGATACGCAGTATTTT | CASNIAVGADTQYF
- | TRBJ1-1 | TRBD1 | TRBV11-3 | TGTGCCAGCAGCTTAGCCCCCGCCTGGACAGGGACCACTGAAGCTTTCTTT | CASSLAPAWTGTTEAFF
- | TRBJ1-6 | - | TRBV7-9 | TGTGCCAGCAGCTCGGCACTGGACGGGGGTTCACCCCTCCACTTT | CASSSALDGGSPLHF
- | TRBJ1-1 | - | TRBV2 | TGTGCCAGCACAGCAGGGGCTGGATCAGGTGAAGCTTTCTTT | CASTAGAGSGEAFF
- | TRBJ1-6 | - | TRBV19 | TGTGCCAGTACTACCCAGCCCCGGGGGTATAATTCACCCCTCCACTTT | CASTTQPRGYNSPLHF
once | TRBJ2-2 | TRBD1 | TRBV5-1 | TGCGCCAGCAGCATCACAGGGGCCACCGGGGAGCTGTTTTTT | CASSITGATGELFF
- | TRBJ2-3 | - | TRBV6-9 | TGTGCCAGCAGCGCGGTGGGGACGAGCGGGAGCACAGATACGCAGTATTTT | CASSAVGTSGSTDTQYF
few | TRBJ1-1 | - | TRBV12-3/TRBV12-4 | TGTGCCAGCAGCCTTATAGAAGCTTTCTTT | CASSLIEAFF
once | TRBJ1-5 | - | TRBV19 | TGTGCCACGGGAAATCAGCCCCAGCATTTT | CATGNQPQHF
- | TRBJ2-2 | - | TRBV30 | TGTGCCTGCCCTCGGGGGATCGCGAACACCGGGGAGCTGTTTTTT | CACPRGIANTGELFF
once | TRBJ2-7 | TRBD1 | TRBV11-3 | TGTGCCAGCAGCGATCCGGGACAGGGCTCCTACGAGCAGTACTTC | CASSDPGQGSYEQYF
- | TRBJ2-5 | TRBD1 | TRBV27 | TGTGCCAGCAGAATAGACAGGGATCAAGAGACCCAGTACTTC | CASRIDRDQETQYF
- | TRBJ2-1 | TRBD2 | TRBV4-1 | TGCGCCAGCAGCCCCCTCGGACTAGCCTATGAGCAGTTCTTC | CASSPLGLAYEQFF
- | TRBJ2-3 | TRBD1 | TRBV20-1 | TGCAGTGCTAGTGTGGGACAGGGGGCGAGAGATACGCAGTATTTT | CSASVGQGARDTQYF
- | TRBJ1-2 | - | TRBV18 | TGTGCCAGCTCACCAGAGCAGGCTTTAAACTATGGCTACACCTTC | CASSPEQALNYGYTF
- | TRBJ1-2 | - | TRBV5-1 | TGCGCCAGCAGTACAGGGCTGTATGGCTACACCTTC | CASSTGLYGYTF